This TCR beta chain is drawn from a study of T cell repertoires in cytomegalovirus infection. About the study: Recently described HLA-C-restricted plus well-studied HLA-B-restricted CMV epitopes were used. Public TCR beta signatures provided an indication of both CMV infection and a matching HLA type.

Study results and limitations: Cumulative public TCR beta family frequency identified CMV carriers with the relevant HLA.

TCRdb re-called the reads with MiXCR, one entry per CDR3 protein. This table has approximately 390,000 distinct CDR3 sequences, about 32% appearing once. Germline-derived CDR1 and CDR2 are MDHEN and SYDVKM. This CDR3 is 12 amino acids long. V was cut by 2 bases and J by 9 bases, with 10 bases left in between. This clonotype has only a few counts. Its cognate antigen is unknown. The sequence was collected from a human donor in good health (CMV status not recorded). Some clones in this sample may be carry-over from other donors' samples. The chain uses TRBV28 and TRBJ2-5; no clear D. Sequenced material: cultured PBMCs, taken from culture after CMV antigen stimulation. The CDR3 protein is CASSLIRLPQYF. The DNA for the CDR3 is TGTGCCAGCAGTTTAATTAGATTGCCCCAGTACTTC. The entire variable domain, with the rest obtained from reference TRBV28 and TRBJ2-5, is as follows: DVKVTQSSRYLVKRTGEKVFLECVQDMDHENMFWYRQDPGLGLRLIYFSYDVKMKEKGDIPEGYSVSREKKERFSLILESASTNQTSMYLCASSLIRLPQYFGPGTRLLVL.